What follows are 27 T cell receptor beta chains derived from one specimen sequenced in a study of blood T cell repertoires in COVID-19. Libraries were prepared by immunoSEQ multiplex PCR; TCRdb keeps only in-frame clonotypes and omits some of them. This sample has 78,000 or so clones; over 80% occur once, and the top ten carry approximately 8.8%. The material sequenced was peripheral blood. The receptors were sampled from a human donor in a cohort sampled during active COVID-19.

This chain's CDR3 is CASSRGSGNSYEQYF. The CDR3 coding sequence is TGTGCCAGTAGTAGGGGTAGCGGGAACTCCTACGAGCAGTACTTC. The V gene is TRBV19, the J gene TRBJ2-7; the match to TRBD2 covers 8 bases. The CDR3 is made up of 15 amino acids. V gave up 4 bases and J gave up 0 bases; unmatched junction bases: 5. CDR1 is LNHDA and CDR2 is SQIVND in the germline V gene (reference sequence). The complete variable domain, with remaining parts taken from reference TRBV19 and TRBJ2-7, reads DGGITQSPKYLFRKEGQNVTLSCEQNLNHDAMYWYRQDPGQGLRLIYYSQIVNDFQKGDIAEGYSVSREKKESFPLTVTSAQKNPTAFYLCASSRGSGNSYEQYFGPGTRLTVT.

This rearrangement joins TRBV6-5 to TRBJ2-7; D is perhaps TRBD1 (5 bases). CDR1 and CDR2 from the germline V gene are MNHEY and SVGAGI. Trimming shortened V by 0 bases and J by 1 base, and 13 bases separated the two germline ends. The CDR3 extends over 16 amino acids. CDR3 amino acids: CASSYSAQGLSYEQYF. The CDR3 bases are TGTGCCAGCAGTTACTCGGCGCAGGGTTTATCCTACGAGCAGTACTTC.

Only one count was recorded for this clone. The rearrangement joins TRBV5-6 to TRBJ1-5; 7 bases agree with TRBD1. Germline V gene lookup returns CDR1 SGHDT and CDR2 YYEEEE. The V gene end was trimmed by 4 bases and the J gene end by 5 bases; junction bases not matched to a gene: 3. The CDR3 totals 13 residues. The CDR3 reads CASSPGQYQPQHF. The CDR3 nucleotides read TGTGCCAGCAGCCCGGGACAGTATCAGCCCCAGCATTTT.

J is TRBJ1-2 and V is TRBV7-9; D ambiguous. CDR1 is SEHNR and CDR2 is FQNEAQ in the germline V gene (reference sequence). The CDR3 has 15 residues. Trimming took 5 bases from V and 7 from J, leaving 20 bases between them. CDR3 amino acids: CASSEDGSLIGGYTF. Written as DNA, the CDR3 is TGTGCCAGCAGCGAAGACGGGAGTTTAATCGGTGGCTACACCTTC. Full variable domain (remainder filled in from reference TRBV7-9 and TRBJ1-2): DTGVSQNPRHKITKRGQNVTFRCDPISEHNRLYWYRQTLGQGPEFLTYFQNEAQLEKSRLLSDRFSAERPKGSFSTLEIQRTEQGDSAMYLCASSEDGSLIGGYTFGSGTRLTVV.

Written as DNA, the CDR3 is TGTGCCAGCAGTCCCACAGGAGCTAACTATGGCTACACCTTC. Encoded protein: CASSPTGANYGYTF. The chain couples TRBV6-5 to TRBJ1-2, with a possible D match to TRBD1 (5 bases). The CDR3 sequence is 14 residues long. CDR1 and CDR2 from the germline V gene are MNHEY and SVGAGI. The germline V and J ends were trimmed by 5 bases and 0 bases, with 10 bases remaining between them.

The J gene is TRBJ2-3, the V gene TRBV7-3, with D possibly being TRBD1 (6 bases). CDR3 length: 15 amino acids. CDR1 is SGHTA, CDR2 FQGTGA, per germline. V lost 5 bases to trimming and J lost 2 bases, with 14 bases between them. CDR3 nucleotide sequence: TGTGCCAGCAGCCAATACAGGGCTAACACAGATACGCAGTATTTT. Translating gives CASSQYRANTDTQYF.

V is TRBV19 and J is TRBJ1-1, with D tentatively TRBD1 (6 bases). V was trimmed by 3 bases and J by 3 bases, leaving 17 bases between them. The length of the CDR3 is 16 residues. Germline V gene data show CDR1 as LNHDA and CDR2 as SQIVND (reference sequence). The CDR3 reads CASSMTGRREHTEAFF. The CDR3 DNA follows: TGTGCCAGTAGTATGACAGGTCGAAGGGAACACACTGAAGCTTTCTTT.

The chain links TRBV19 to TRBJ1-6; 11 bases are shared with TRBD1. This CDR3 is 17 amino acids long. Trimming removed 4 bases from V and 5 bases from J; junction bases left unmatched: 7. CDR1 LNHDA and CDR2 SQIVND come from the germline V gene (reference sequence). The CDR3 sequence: CASSTPRTGGDNSPLHF. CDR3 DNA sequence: TGTGCCAGTAGTACCCCCCGGACAGGGGGCGATAATTCACCCCTCCACTTT.

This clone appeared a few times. The CDR3 bases are TGTGCCAGCAGTTTGTGGGGGAGGGGCGAGCAGTACTTC. As protein: CASSLWGRGEQYF. The chain couples TRBV28 to TRBJ2-7, with 7 bases identical to TRBD2. Germline-derived CDR1 and CDR2 are MDHEN and SYDVKM. J was trimmed by 6 bases and V by 3 bases; bases with no gene match: 5. The CDR3 consists of 13 residues. The entire variable domain, with the rest obtained from reference TRBV28 and TRBJ2-7, is as follows: DVKVTQSSRYLVKRTGEKVFLECVQDMDHENMFWYRQDPGLGLRLIYFSYDVKMKEKGDIPEGYSVSREKKERFSLILESASTNQTSMYLCASSLWGRGEQYFGPGTRLTVT.

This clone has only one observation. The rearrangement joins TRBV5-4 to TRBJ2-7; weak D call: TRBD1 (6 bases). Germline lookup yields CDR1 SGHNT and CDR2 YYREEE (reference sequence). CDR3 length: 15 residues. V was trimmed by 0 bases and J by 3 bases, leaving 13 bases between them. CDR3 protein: CASSLGGTYLYEQYF. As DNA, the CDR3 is TGTGCCAGCAGCTTGGGGGGGACATACCTCTACGAGCAGTACTTC.

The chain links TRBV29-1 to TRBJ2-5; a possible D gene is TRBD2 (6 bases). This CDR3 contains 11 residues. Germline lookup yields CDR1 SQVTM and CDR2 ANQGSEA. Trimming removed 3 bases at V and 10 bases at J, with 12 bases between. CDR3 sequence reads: CSVEEGMGQYF. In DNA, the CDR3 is TGCAGCGTTGAGGAGGGGATGGGCCAGTACTTC.

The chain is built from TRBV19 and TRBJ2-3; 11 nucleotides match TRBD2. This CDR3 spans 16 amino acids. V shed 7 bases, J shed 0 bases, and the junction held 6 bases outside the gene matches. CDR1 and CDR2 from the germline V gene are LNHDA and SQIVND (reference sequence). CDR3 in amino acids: CASKPGLAVSTDTQYF. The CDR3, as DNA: TGTGCCAGTAAACCGGGACTAGCGGTTAGCACAGATACGCAGTATTTT.

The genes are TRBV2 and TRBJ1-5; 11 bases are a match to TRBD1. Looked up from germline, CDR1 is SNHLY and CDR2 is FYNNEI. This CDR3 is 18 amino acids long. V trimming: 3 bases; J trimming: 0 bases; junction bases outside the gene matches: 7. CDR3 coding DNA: TGTGCCAGCAGTGAGACGGGACAGGGGGGAATTAGCAATCAGCCCCAGCATTTT. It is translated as CASSETGQGGISNQPQHF. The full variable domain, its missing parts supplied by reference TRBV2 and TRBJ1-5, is EPEVTQTPSHQVTQMGQEVILRCVPISNHLYFYWYRQILGQKVEFLVSFYNNEISEKSEIFDDQFSVERPDGSNFTLKIRSTKLEDSAMYFCASSETGQGGISNQPQHFGDGTRLSIL.

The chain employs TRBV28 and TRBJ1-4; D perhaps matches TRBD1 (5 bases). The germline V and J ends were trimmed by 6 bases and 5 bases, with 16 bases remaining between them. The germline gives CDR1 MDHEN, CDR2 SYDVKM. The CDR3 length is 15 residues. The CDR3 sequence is CASRPPWGGNEKLFF. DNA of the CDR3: TGTGCCAGCAGGCCCCCCTGGGGGGGGAATGAAAAACTGTTTTTT.

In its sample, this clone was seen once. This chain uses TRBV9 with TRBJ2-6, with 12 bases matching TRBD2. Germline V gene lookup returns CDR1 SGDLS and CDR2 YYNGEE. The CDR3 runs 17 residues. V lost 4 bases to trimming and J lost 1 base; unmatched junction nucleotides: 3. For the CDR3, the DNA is TGTGCCAGCAGCATACTAGCGGGGGGTTCTGGGGCCAACGTCCTGACTTTC. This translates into CASSILAGGSGANVLTF.

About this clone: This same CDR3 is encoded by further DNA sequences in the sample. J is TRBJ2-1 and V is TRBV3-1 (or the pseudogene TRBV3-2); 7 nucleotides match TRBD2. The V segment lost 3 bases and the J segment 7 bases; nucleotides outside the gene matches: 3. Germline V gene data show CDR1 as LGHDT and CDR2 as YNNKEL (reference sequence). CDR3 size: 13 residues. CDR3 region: CASSHLGGNEQFF. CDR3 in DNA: TGTGCCAGCAGCCATCTCGGGGGGAATGAGCAGTTCTTC.

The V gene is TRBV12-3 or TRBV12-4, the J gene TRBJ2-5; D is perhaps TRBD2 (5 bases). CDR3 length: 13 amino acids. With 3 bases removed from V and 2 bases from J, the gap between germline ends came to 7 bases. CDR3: CASSLSGQETQYF. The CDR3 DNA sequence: TGTGCCAGCAGTTTGAGCGGTCAAGAGACCCAGTACTTC.

CDR3 nucleotides: TGTGCCAGCAGCTACCGCTCTAGCGGGGTTGGTACGCAGTATTTT. Protein product: CASSYRSSGVGTQYF. The chain recombines TRBV7-2 with TRBJ2-3; 9 positions agree with TRBD2. After removal of 4 bases from V and 8 bases from J, the junction contained 10 bases not matched to a gene. Germline CDR1 reads SGHTA; CDR2 reads FQGNSA. The CDR3 covers 15 residues.

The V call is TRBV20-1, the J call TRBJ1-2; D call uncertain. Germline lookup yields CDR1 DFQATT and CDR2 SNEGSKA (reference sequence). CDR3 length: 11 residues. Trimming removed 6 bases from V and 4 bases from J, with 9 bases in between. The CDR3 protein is CSATAPYGYTF. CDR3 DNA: TGCAGTGCCACTGCTCCCTATGGCTACACCTTC.

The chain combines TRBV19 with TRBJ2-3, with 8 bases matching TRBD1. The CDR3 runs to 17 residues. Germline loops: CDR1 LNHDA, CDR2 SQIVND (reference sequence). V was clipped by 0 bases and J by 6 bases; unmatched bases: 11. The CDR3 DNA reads TGTGCCAGTAGTATAGATCGAAGGCAGGGGGCATTGGATACGCAGTATTTT. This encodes CASSIDRRQGALDTQYF.

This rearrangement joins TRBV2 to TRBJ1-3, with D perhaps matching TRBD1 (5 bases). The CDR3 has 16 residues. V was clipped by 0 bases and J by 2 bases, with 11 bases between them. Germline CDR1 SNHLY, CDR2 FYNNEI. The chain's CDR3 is CASSEAFGGAGNTIYF. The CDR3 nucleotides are TGTGCCAGCAGTGAAGCGTTTGGGGGGGCTGGAAACACCATATATTTT.

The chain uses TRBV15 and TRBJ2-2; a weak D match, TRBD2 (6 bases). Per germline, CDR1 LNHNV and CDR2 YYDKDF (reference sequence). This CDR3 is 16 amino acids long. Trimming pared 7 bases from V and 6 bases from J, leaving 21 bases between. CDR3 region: CATTVGRELEAGELFF. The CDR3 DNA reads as TGTGCCACCACCGTGGGCCGGGAGCTTGAGGCCGGGGAGCTGTTTTTT.

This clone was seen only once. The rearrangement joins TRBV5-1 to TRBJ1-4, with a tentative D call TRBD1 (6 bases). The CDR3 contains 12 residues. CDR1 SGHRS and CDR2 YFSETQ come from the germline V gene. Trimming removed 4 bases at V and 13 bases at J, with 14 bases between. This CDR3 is CASSPMDSPLFF. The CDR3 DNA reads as TGCGCCAGCAGCCCCATGGACAGTCCACTGTTTTTT.

This CDR3 reads CASVLILGTNTEAFF. CDR3 nucleotides: TGTGCCAGCGTTCTAATCCTAGGTACGAACACTGAAGCTTTCTTT. This sequence joins TRBV7-6 and TRBJ1-1, with D hard to call. The V and J ends lost 8 bases and 1 base respectively, with 17 bases between them. CDR1 and CDR2 from the germline V gene are SGHVS and FNYEAQ. The CDR3 contains 15 residues.

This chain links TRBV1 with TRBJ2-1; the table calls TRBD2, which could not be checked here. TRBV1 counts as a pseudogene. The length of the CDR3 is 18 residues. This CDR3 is CTSSQDARWGEPYNEQFF. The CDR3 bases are TGCACCAGCAGCCAAGATGCAAGGTGGGGGGAGCCCTACAATGAGCAGTTCTTC.

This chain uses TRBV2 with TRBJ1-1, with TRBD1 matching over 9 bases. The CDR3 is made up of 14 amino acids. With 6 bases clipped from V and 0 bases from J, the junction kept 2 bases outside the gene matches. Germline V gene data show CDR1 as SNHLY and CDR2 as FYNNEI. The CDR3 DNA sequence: TGTGCCAGCAGGGGGGACAGGGTGAACACTGAAGCTTTCTTT. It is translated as CASRGDRVNTEAFF.

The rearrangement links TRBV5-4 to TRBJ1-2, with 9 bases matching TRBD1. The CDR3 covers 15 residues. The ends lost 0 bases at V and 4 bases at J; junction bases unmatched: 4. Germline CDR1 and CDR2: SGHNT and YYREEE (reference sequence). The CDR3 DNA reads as TGTGCCAGCAGCTTGGGACAGGGGGAAGCCTATGGCTACACCTTC. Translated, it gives CASSLGQGEAYGYTF.